This T cell receptor (beta chain) was observed in a study of T cell changes during pregnancy in multiple sclerosis. TCRdb's table, derived via immunoSEQ multiplex PCR, lists solely in-frame clones and lacks some. The data contain about 68,000 clones, 90% of them singletons. This CDR3 is 15 amino acids long. Germline V gives CDR1 MNHEY, CDR2 SVGAGI. The junction had 3 bases not matched to a gene; V was cut back by 5 bases and J by 1 base. This clone appeared a single time. Here the sequenced sample was peripheral blood, taken in the third trimester of pregnancy. The chain uses TRBV6-5 and TRBJ2-7, with TRBD2 matching over 12 bases. This TCR came from a female donor with multiple sclerosis, enrolled in a pregnancy study. For the CDR3, the DNA is TGTGCCAGCAGTCGACTAGCGGGGGCGTCCTACGAGCAGTACTTC. It yields the protein CASSRLAGASYEQYF.